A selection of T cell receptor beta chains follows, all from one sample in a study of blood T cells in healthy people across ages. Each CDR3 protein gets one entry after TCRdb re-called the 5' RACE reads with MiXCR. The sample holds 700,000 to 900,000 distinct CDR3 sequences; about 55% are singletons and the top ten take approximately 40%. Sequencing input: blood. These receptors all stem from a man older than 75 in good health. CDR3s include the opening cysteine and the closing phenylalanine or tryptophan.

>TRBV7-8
CASSRPGLAGAYEQYF
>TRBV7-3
CASSLSRDSQETQYF
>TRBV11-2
CAGSPYTSGRRTGELFF
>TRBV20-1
CSAGLPPRYEQYF
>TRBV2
CASNHGLAGGVGETQYF
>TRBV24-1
CATSEGAGLYQETQYF
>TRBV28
CASNLPGGYEQYF
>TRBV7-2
CASSLEVPGSGGYTF
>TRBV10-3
CAISGGPDNSPLHF
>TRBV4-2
CASSNDGEQYF
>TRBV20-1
CSACCAGPYEQYF
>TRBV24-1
CATSDPTGTSVDEQYF